This T cell receptor beta chain was retrieved from a study of T cell responses to AZD1222 COVID-19 vaccine. Overall study results and limits: Researchers report vaccine-associated CD4 TCRs spanning spike, with dominance at 160-218 and 743-854.

As to this clone: Its target is unknown.

The CDR3 has 15 residues. The germline V gene has CDR1 MDHEN and CDR2 SYDVKM. V dropped 5 bases and J dropped 7 bases, with 18 bases sitting between them. The repertoire was sequenced with immunoSEQ multiplex PCR; TCRdb's copy has only in-frame clones and lacks some. This sample carries 120,000 or so clones, roughly 91% of them seen once, and the ten largest clones take 4.4%. The chain employs TRBV28 and TRBJ1-5; TRBD1 might be the D (5 bases). This specimen was peripheral blood, taken on day 0 of MenACWY control vaccination. The source is an adult in good health. The chain's CDR3 is CASSPLNRLEQPQHF. CDR3 nucleotides: TGTGCCAGCAGTCCCCTAAACAGGTTAGAGCAGCCCCAGCATTTT.